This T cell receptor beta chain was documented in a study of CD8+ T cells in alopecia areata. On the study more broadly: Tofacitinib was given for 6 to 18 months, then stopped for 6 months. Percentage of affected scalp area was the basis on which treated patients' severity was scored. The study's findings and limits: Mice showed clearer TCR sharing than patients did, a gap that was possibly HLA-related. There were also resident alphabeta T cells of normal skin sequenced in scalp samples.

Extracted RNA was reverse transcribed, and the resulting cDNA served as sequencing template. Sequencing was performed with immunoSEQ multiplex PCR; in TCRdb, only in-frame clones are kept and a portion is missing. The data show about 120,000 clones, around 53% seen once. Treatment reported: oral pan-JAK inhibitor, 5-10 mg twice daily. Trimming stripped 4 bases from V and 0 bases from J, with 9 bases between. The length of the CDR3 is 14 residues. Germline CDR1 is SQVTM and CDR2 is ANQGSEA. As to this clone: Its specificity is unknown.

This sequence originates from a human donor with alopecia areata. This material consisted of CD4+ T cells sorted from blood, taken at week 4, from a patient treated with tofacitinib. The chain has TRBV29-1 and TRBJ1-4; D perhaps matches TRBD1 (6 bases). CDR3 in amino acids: CSVAGEATNEKLFF. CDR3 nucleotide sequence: TGCAGCGTTGCAGGGGAGGCAACTAATGAAAAACTGTTTTTT.